This TCR beta chain originates from a study of HIV-infected patients and healthy controls. V shed 8 bases and J shed 4 bases, with 9 bases lying between them. CDR3 length equals 11 residues. Per germline, CDR1 SGHRS and CDR2 YFSETQ. TCRdb processed the 5' RACE reads anew with MiXCR; each CDR3 protein has one entry. This sample has fewer than 20,000 distinct CDR3 sequences, with around 20% found just once. The clonotype comes from a human donor in good health. Sequenced input: CD8+ T cells from blood. The chain has TRBV5-1 and TRBJ1-1, with a possible D match to TRBD1 (6 bases). DNA of the CDR3: TGCGCCAGTTCACAGGGCACTGAAGCTTTCTTT. The encoded protein is CASSQGTEAFF.